The sequence of this T cell receptor beta chain was determined in a study of blood T cells in healthy people across ages. General study points: Higher diversity, along with more naive CD4+ cells, distinguished long-lived donors from aged donors.

On this clonotype itself: Its specificity is unknown.

V dropped 5 bases and J dropped 4 bases, with 17 bases sitting between them. This CDR3 region has 15 residues. Germline CDR1 reads SEHNR; CDR2 reads FQNEAQ (reference sequence). Combining a sample-barcoded 5' primer with a J-beta primer mix, a second PCR ran for roughly 6 to 12 cycles. TCRdb re-derived calls from the 5' RACE reads in MiXCR, one entry per CDR3 protein. The sample records about 800,000 distinct CDR3 sequences, roughly 46% being singletons. The chain employs TRBV7-9 and TRBJ1-2; tentative D call: TRBD1 (5 bases). The sequencing input was blood. This TCR came from a man aged 80 or over in good health. The DNA of the CDR3 is TGTGCCAGCAGCCCGGGGCAGGGACGGGCCTATGGCTACACCTTC. Protein sequence: CASSPGQGRAYGYTF.